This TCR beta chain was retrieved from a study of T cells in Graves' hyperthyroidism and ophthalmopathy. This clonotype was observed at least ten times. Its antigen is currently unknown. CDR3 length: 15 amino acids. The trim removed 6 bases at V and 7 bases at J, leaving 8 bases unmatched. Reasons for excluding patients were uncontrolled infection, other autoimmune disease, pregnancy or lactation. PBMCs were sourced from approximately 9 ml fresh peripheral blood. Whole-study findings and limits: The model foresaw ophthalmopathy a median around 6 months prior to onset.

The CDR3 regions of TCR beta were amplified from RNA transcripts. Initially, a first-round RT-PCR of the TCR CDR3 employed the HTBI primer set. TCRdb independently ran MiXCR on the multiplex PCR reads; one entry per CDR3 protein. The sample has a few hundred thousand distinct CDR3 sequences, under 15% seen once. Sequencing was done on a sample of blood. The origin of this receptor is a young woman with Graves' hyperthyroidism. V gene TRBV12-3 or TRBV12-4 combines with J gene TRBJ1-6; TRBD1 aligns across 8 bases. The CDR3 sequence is CASSRQGSSNSPLHF. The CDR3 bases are TGTGCCAGCAGCCGACAGGGGTCATCAAATTCACCCCTCCACTTT.